This is a list of T cell receptor beta chains from one sample in a study of T cell responses to AZD1222 COVID-19 vaccine. Assay: immunoSEQ multiplex PCR; the TCRdb copy retains only in-frame clones and omits some. Here the sample spans around 78,000 clones, roughly 90% being singletons. The specimen was peripheral blood, collected on day 0 of AZD1222 vaccination. The receptor set was obtained from an adult in good health. CDR3s include the opening cysteine and the closing phenylalanine or tryptophan. D genes are given only for firm matches. For some rows the clone size is stated as once, few or many, or as a class when expanded; others skip it.

J gene,V gene,D gene,clone size,CDR3 DNA,CDR3 protein
TRBJ2-1,TRBV11-2,.,once,TGTGCCAGCAGCTTAGGGGGTTACAATGAGCAGTTCTTC,CASSLGGYNEQFF
TRBJ1-1,TRBV19,.,.,TGTGCCAGTAGTCCGTTGAACGGGAACACTGAAGCTTTCTTT,CASSPLNGNTEAFF
TRBJ2-1,TRBV7-2,.,.,TGTGCCAGCAGCCCCGATTGGGCTCAAAATGAGCAGTTCTTC,CASSPDWAQNEQFF
TRBJ1-2,TRBV19,.,.,TGTGCCAGTCATACCGGGTGGAAGGATGGCTACACCTTC,CASHTGWKDGYTF
TRBJ2-1,TRBV5-1,TRBD2,.,TGCGCCAGCAGCCCCGGGACTAGCGGGAGTTCAGGGGAGTTCTTC,CASSPGTSGSSGEFF
TRBJ2-2,TRBV10-3,.,.,TGTGCCATCGAGCGCGCGATGAACACCGGGGAGCTGTTTTTT,CAIERAMNTGELFF
TRBJ2-1,TRBV20-1,TRBD2,.,TGCAGTGCTAGTTTGCCACCCTGGACTAGCGGGAGATTTAGCGATGAGCAGTTCTTC,CSASLPPWTSGRFSDEQFF
TRBJ2-7,TRBV6-4,.,.,TGTGCCAGCAGAGCCAATTTAGGGAGCTCCTACGAGCAGTACTTC,CASRANLGSSYEQYF
TRBJ1-3,TRBV5-6,.,.,TGTGCCAGCAGCTTGTTTGGCAGTAAGGACACCATATATTTT,CASSLFGSKDTIYF
TRBJ1-2,TRBV5-5,.,.,TGTGCCAGCATCGCGACAGGAGGGAACTATGGCTACACCTTC,CASIATGGNYGYTF
TRBJ2-3,TRBV5-1,TRBD2,.,TGCGCCAGCAGCTTGGAACGGGAGGCTAGCACAGATACGCAGTATTTT,CASSLEREASTDTQYF
TRBJ1-4,TRBV27,.,.,TGTGCCAGCAGTTATTCGGCAGCAACTAATGAAAAACTGTTTTTT,CASSYSAATNEKLFF
TRBJ2-5,TRBV2,TRBD1,.,TGTGCCAGCAGTGCGGACAGGGGGCATGAGACCCAGTACTTC,CASSADRGHETQYF
TRBJ1-4,TRBV5-4,.,few,TGTGCCAGCAGCTTGGCCGAGGAAAAACTGTTTTTT,CASSLAEEKLFF
TRBJ2-7,TRBV5-1,.,.,TGCGCCAGCAGCTCCGGACTTGCCGCCTACGAGCAGTACTTC,CASSSGLAAYEQYF
TRBJ1-1,TRBV25-1,.,.,TGTGCCAGCAGGAGGGGTGGGGGCACTGAAGCTTTCTTT,CASRRGGGTEAFF
TRBJ1-5,TRBV2,.,.,TGTGCCAGCAGTGTACAGGCAGGGAATCAGCCCCAGCATTTT,CASSVQAGNQPQHF
TRBJ2-7,TRBV5-6,.,.,TGTGCCAGCAGCCCCGGACCCCTCTACGAGCAGTACTTC,CASSPGPLYEQYF
TRBJ1-6,TRBV6-2/TRBV6-3,.,.,TGTGCCAGCAGCCGACAAGGAGTCAGGACTTATAATTCACCCCTCCACTTT,CASSRQGVRTYNSPLHF
TRBJ2-2,TRBV9,TRBD2,.,TGTGCCAGCAGCCCGGGGGGGGTTAACACCGGGGAGCTGTTTTTT,CASSPGGVNTGELFF
TRBJ1-5,TRBV14,.,.,TGTGCCAGAGGGGGACAGCCCCAGCATTTT,CARGGQPQHF
TRBJ1-2,TRBV19,TRBD1,.,TGTGCCATTAAAACAATCGCGACAGGGACCTATGGCTACACCTTC,CAIKTIATGTYGYTF
TRBJ2-7,TRBV24-1,TRBD1,.,TGTGCCACCAGTGATCCCCGGACAGGCCGACCCTCCGAGCAGTACTTC,CATSDPRTGRPSEQYF
TRBJ1-2,TRBV28,.,.,TGTGCCAGCACCAAGAACTATGGCTACACCTTC,CASTKNYGYTF
TRBJ1-1,TRBV2,.,.,TGTGCCAGCAGTGGAGGGGGGGTTGAAGTCACTGAAGCTTTCTTT,CASSGGGVEVTEAFF
TRBJ1-3,TRBV4-2,.,.,TGTGCCAGCAGCCAAAAACTTGCGGACAGTGGAAACACCATATATTTT,CASSQKLADSGNTIYF
TRBJ2-5,TRBV20-1,.,.,TGCAGTGCTGGACGGTCGGGGACCCAGTACTTC,CSAGRSGTQYF
TRBJ1-2,TRBV4-3,.,.,TGCGCCAGCAGCCACCTAACGGAGGGTTCTGGCTACACCTTC,CASSHLTEGSGYTF
TRBJ1-2,TRBV5-4,TRBD1,.,TGTGCCAGCAGCTCCCCCCGGGACAGTCCTAACTATGGCTACACCTTC,CASSSPRDSPNYGYTF
TRBJ1-4,TRBV6-6,.,.,TGTGCCAGCAGTTATATGGGGTCTTCAACTAATGAAAAACTGTTTTTT,CASSYMGSSTNEKLFF
TRBJ2-7,TRBV7-3,TRBD2,.,TGTGCCAGCAGCTTAGGCAGTCCGGGACTAGCGGGATACGAGCAGTACTTC,CASSLGSPGLAGYEQYF
TRBJ1-5,TRBV30,TRBD1,.,TGTGCCCTGGGGCGGGGACAGAATCAGCCCCAGCATTTT,CALGRGQNQPQHF
TRBJ2-2,TRBV4-2,TRBD2,.,TGTGCCAGCAGCTCCCCTACTAGCGGGGGTACCGGGGAGCTGTTTTTT,CASSSPTSGGTGELFF
TRBJ2-1,TRBV14,.,.,TGTGCCAGCAGCCAAATCGGTTGGCATGAGCAGTTCTTC,CASSQIGWHEQFF
TRBJ2-3,TRBV6-5,TRBD2,.,TGTGCCAGCAGTTCCTGGGAGGGCCCCACAGATACGCAGTATTTT,CASSSWEGPTDTQYF
TRBJ2-2,TRBV3-1/TRBV3-2,TRBD1,.,TGTGCCAGCCTTCCCGGGACAGGGAGGACCGGGGAGCTGTTTTTT,CASLPGTGRTGELFF
TRBJ1-1,TRBV7-7,TRBD1,once,TGTGCCAGCAGCAGACAGGGAGACACTGAAGCTTTCTTT,CASSRQGDTEAFF
TRBJ2-7,TRBV6-2/TRBV6-3,TRBD1,few,TGTGCCAGCAGTTCCTCCGGGACAGGGCCCTACGAGCAGTACTTC,CASSSSGTGPYEQYF
TRBJ1-1,TRBV29-1,TRBD1,.,TGCAGCGTTGAACAAGGGGGCGGGACTGAAGCTTTCTTT,CSVEQGGGTEAFF
TRBJ2-1,TRBV29-1,TRBD2,once,TGCAGCGTTGGGGGACTAGCGATAAATAATGAGCAGTTCTTC,CSVGGLAINNEQFF